Below, 15 T cell receptor beta chains from the same sample are listed, as sequenced in a study of OX40 agonist ivuxolimab in advanced cancers. This table comes from immunoSEQ multiplex PCR, and its TCRdb copy is limited to in-frame clones, with some not included. The sample has some 75,000 clones; about 88% are singletons. The sample was CD4+ or CD8+ T cells sorted from blood, taken in a trial of the OX40 agonist ivuxolimab. The receptors here all came from an adult with an advanced solid tumor such as melanoma, head and neck, liver or kidney cancer.

The chain is built from TRBV9 and TRBJ2-3, with TRBD2 matching over 9 bases. Germline V CDR1 and CDR2: SGDLS, YYNGEE. The CDR3 spans 13 residues. V was clipped by 6 bases and J by 5 bases; unmatched bases: 4. The DNA of the CDR3 is TGTGCCAGCACTAGCGGGGTTGGAGATACGCAGTATTTT. This encodes CASTSGVGDTQYF.

CDR3 residues: CSAETDRRNTEAFF. The CDR3 DNA reads TGCAGCGCCGAGACGGACAGGAGAAACACTGAAGCTTTCTTT. The chain recombines TRBV29-1 with TRBJ1-1, with 7 bases that match TRBD1. CDR1 and CDR2 (germline): SQVTM, ANQGSEA. This CDR3 region has 14 residues. The V gene end was trimmed by 7 bases and the J gene end by 2 bases; junction bases not matched to a gene: 10.

This chain connects TRBV7-2 to TRBJ1-3, with TRBD1 as a possible D gene (5 bases). CDR1 and CDR2 (germline): SGHTA, FQGNSA. The CDR3 runs to 15 residues. V was shortened by 5 bases and J by 3 bases, with 14 bases between the two germline ends. CDR3 sequence: CASSGGGGIGNTIYF. The DNA of the CDR3 is TGTGCCAGCAGCGGTGGCGGGGGGATTGGAAACACCATATATTTT.

The chain recombines TRBV4-1 with TRBJ2-5; unclear D gene. Trimming cost V 5 bases and J 3 bases, with 16 bases left between them. The CDR3 totals 15 residues. Germline CDR1 reads MGHRA; CDR2 reads YSYEKL. CDR3 residues: CASSATGPIKETQYF. The CDR3 DNA sequence: TGCGCCAGCAGCGCGACGGGCCCAATCAAAGAGACCCAGTACTTC.

V and J are TRBV6-5 and TRBJ1-2; 9 nucleotides line up with TRBD1. The CDR3 length is 14 residues. CDR1 MNHEY and CDR2 SVGAGI come from the germline V gene. V shed 4 bases, J shed 4 bases, and the junction held 4 bases outside the gene matches. The CDR3 here is CASSLGQGSYGYTF. CDR3 coding DNA: TGTGCCAGCAGTTTGGGACAGGGAAGCTATGGCTACACCTTC.

The chain links TRBV27 to TRBJ1-1; D is undetermined. Trimming took off 7 bases at V and 1 base at J, with 13 bases between the two ends. There are 14 residues in the CDR3. CDR1 and CDR2 from the germline V gene are MNHEY and SMNVEV (reference sequence). The CDR3 region is CASKPPRENTEAFF. The CDR3 region has the DNA TGTGCCAGCAAACCCCCTAGAGAGAACACTGAAGCTTTCTTT.

DNA for the CDR3: TGCAGCGATGTCGGGGGGGGTGAAACAGATACGCAGTATTTT. This codes for CSDVGGGETDTQYF. The rearrangement links TRBV29-1 to TRBJ2-3, with 8 bases lining up with TRBD2. The V segment lost 7 bases and the J segment 3 bases; nucleotides outside the gene matches: 9. The germline gives CDR1 SQVTM, CDR2 ANQGSEA. The CDR3 covers 14 residues.

The rearrangement joins TRBV5-5 to TRBJ1-1, with 8 bases that match TRBD1. The CDR3 covers 17 residues. Germline V CDR1 and CDR2: SGHKS, YYEKEE (reference sequence). V shed 4 bases, J shed 1 base, and the junction held 12 bases outside the gene matches. In nucleotides, the CDR3 is TGTGCCAGCAGCCGCGATACAGGGGGGAAGAAGAACACTGAAGCTTTCTTT. Translating it yields CASSRDTGGKKNTEAFF. The whole variable domain, remainder taken from reference TRBV5-5 and TRBJ1-1, is DAGVTQSPTHLIKTRGQQVTLRCSPISGHKSVSWYQQVLGQGPQFIFQYYEKEERGRGNFPDRFSARQFPNYSSELNVNALLLGDSALYLCASSRDTGGKKNTEAFFGQGTRLTVV.

The rearrangement uses TRBV6-6 and TRBJ2-2; 8 nucleotides agree with TRBD2. The V gene's germline CDR1 is MNHNY and CDR2 SVGAGI (reference sequence). Trimming cost V 5 bases and J 5 bases; bases outside gene matches: 7. The CDR3 extends over 15 amino acids. The CDR3: CASSPQRGHTGELFF. Written as DNA, the CDR3 is TGTGCCAGCAGTCCCCAGCGGGGGCATACCGGGGAGCTGTTTTTT.

This rearrangement joins TRBV6-5 to TRBJ1-2, with TRBD1 identical over 8 bases. CDR1 and CDR2 from the germline V gene are MNHEY and SVGAGI. Trimming took 6 bases from V and 8 from J; bases not matched to a gene: 8. The CDR3 is 13 amino acids. The CDR3 DNA sequence: TGTGCCAGCAGCCGTCAGTCAGGGGGCGGCTACACCTTC. This codes for CASSRQSGGGYTF.

The chain combines TRBV6-5 with TRBJ1-5; possible D gene TRBD1, 6 bases. Looked up from germline, CDR1 is MNHEY and CDR2 is SVGAGI. V lost 0 bases to trimming and J lost 12 bases, with 18 bases between them. This CDR3 is 15 amino acids long. The CDR3 DNA reads TGTGCCAGCAGTTACTCAACAGGGCGGTATGAGATCCAGCATTTT. Encoded protein: CASSYSTGRYEIQHF.

The rearrangement joins TRBV19 to TRBJ2-7; 12 bases align to TRBD2. With 4 bases clipped from V and 2 bases from J, the junction kept 6 bases outside the gene matches. CDR1 is LNHDA, CDR2 SQIVND, per germline (reference sequence). This CDR3 contains 16 residues. The CDR3 protein is CASSTTTSGSAYEQYF. As DNA, the CDR3 is TGTGCCAGTAGTACAACGACTAGCGGGAGTGCCTACGAGCAGTACTTC.

The rearrangement uses TRBV7-2 and TRBJ2-7; D uncertain. Trimming stripped 1 base from V and 2 bases from J, with 12 bases between. The CDR3 is 15 residues long. Germline assignment: CDR1 SGHTA and CDR2 FQGNSA. CDR3 sequence: CASSLDHALAYEQYF. The CDR3 nucleotides read TGTGCCAGCAGCTTAGATCACGCCTTAGCCTACGAGCAGTACTTC.

The gene calls are TRBV7-5 and TRBJ1-1. TRBV7-5 is a listed pseudogene. This CDR3 region has 14 residues. The CDR3 nucleotides read TGTGCCAGAAGTCTAAATACTGGGGGAACTGAAGCTTTCTTT. It is translated as CARSLNTGGTEAFF.

The V call is TRBV5-4, the J call TRBJ1-2, with D perhaps TRBD1 (5 bases). The CDR3 is 13 amino acids. CDR1 and CDR2 from the germline V gene are SGHNT and YYREEE (reference sequence). Trimming took off 4 bases at V and 6 bases at J, with 13 bases between the two ends. CDR3 protein: CASSRVGADGYTF. In nucleotides, the CDR3 is TGTGCCAGCAGCCGAGTTGGGGCCGATGGCTACACCTTC.